A single sample is the source of the 5 T cell receptor beta chains below, sequenced in a study of Ad26.COV2.S vaccination and SARS-CoV-2 variants. Treatment indicated: around 19 received Ad26.COV2.S at low or high dose, single or two shots; 5 received placebo; per-sample allocation not given. Repertoires come from day 63 after the first vaccine or placebo injection. This table comes from immunoSEQ multiplex PCR, and its TCRdb copy is limited to in-frame clones, with some not included. The table shows some 350,000 clones, with under 90% occurring only once. The sequences come from peripheral blood, collected in a trial of Ad26.COV2.S vaccine versus placebo. The receptors stem from a person between 18 and 65 years old who received the Ad26.COV2.S COVID-19 vaccine or a placebo.

The chain joins TRBV18 to TRBJ1-2; D gene uncertain. This CDR3 contains 12 residues. Between the trimmed V and J ends, which lost 4 bases and 4 bases, there was a span of 7 bases. Germline V gives CDR1 KGHSH, CDR2 LQKENI. The CDR3 bases are TGTGCCAGCTCACAGGGTACCTATGGCTACACCTTC. As protein: CASSQGTYGYTF. The variable domain in full, with the rest retrieved from reference TRBV18 and TRBJ1-2, is NAGVMQNPRHLVRRRGQEARLRCSPMKGHSHVYWYRQLPEEGLKFMVYLQKENIIDESGMPKERFSAEFPKEGPSILRIQQVVRGDSAAYFCASSQGTYGYTFGSGTRLTVV.

V gene TRBV9 combines with J gene TRBJ1-2; D is perhaps TRBD1 (6 bases). The CDR3 is made up of 14 amino acids. Per the germline V gene, CDR1 is SGDLS and CDR2 is YYNGEE. V lost 3 bases and J 4 bases, leaving 13 bases between the germline ends. CDR3: CASSDRDNVYGYTF. CDR3 nucleotide sequence: TGTGCCAGCAGCGACCGGGACAATGTCTATGGCTACACCTTC.

This chain joins TRBV6-5 and TRBJ1-1; the D is unclear. Looked up from germline, CDR1 is MNHEY and CDR2 is SVGAGI. CDR3 length equals 14 residues. V lost 6 bases, J lost 1 base, and 12 bases lay in between. The CDR3 region has the DNA TGTGCCAGCAGCTTACAACCACGGAACACTGAAGCTTTCTTT. Translation gives CASSLQPRNTEAFF.

This chain connects TRBV6-6 to TRBJ1-1, with D possibly being TRBD1 (5 bases). The germline CDR1 and CDR2 sequences are MNHNY and SVGAGI (reference sequence). The V end was cut by 5 bases, the J end by 3 bases, with 19 bases between. CDR3 length: 16 amino acids. The CDR3 sequence: CASSPLGGVEDTEAFF. In nucleotides, the CDR3 is TGTGCCAGCAGTCCCTTGGGGGGGGTAGAGGACACTGAAGCTTTCTTT.

The chain links TRBV2 to TRBJ1-5, with TRBD1 as a possible D gene (5 bases). Germline CDR1 and CDR2: SNHLY and FYNNEI. Trimming took off 6 bases at V and 4 bases at J, with 13 bases between the two ends. CDR3 length: 14 residues. The CDR3 loop is CASRTGPQNQPQHF. The CDR3 nucleotides are TGTGCCAGCAGAACGGGACCACAGAATCAGCCCCAGCATTTT.